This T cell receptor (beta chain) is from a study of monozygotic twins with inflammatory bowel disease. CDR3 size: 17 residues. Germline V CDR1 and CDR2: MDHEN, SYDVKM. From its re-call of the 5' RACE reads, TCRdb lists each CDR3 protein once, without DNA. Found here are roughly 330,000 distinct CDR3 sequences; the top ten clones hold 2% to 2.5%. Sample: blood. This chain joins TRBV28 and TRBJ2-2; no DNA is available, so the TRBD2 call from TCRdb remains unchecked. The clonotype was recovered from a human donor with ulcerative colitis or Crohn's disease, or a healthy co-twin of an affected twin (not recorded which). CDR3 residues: CASSLWPSGKGTGELFF.